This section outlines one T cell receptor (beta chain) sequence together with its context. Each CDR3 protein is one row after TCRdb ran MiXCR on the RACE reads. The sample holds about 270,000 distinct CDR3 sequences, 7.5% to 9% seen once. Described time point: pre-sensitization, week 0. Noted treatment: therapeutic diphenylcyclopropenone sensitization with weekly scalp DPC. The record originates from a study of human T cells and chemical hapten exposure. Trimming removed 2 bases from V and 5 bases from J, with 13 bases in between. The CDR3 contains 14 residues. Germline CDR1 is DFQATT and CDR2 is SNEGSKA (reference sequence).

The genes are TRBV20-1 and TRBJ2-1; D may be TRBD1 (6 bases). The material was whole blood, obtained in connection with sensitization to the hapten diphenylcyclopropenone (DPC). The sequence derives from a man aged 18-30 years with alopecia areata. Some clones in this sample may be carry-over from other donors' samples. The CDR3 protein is CSARKGGSHNEQFF. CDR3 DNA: TGCAGTGCTAGAAAAGGGGGTAGTCACAATGAGCAGTTCTTC.